The next 9 T cell receptor beta chains were all read from a single sample in a study of beta chain features in type 1 diabetes. Study findings and constraints: Moderate yet significant TCRB CDR3 shortening was seen in Type 1 diabetes patients in all four CD4+ subsets.

Their cognate antigens are unknown. Every bit of the isolated RNA underwent reverse transcription, so sequencing read expressed TCRB transcripts. Using immunoSEQ multiplex PCR, the repertoire was profiled, and TCRdb retains in-frame clones only, with some absent. The sample includes a few hundred thousand clones, roughly 25% seen only once; the top ten take approximately 0.011%. Material for sequencing was naive CD4+ T cells from blood. The source of these receptors is a woman aged 25 to 39 with type 1 diabetes.

The chain employs TRBV4-2 and TRBJ2-1; 9 positions match TRBD2. V lost 0 bases to trimming and J lost 10 bases; unmatched junction nucleotides: 10. Germline lookup yields CDR1 LGHNA and CDR2 YNFKEQ. The CDR3 extends over 16 amino acids. The CDR3 reads CASSQDQAGGTQEQFF. CDR3 coding DNA: TGTGCCAGCAGCCAAGATCAAGCGGGAGGTACCCAAGAGCAGTTCTTC.

This clone has a handful of counts. This rearrangement joins TRBV15 to TRBJ2-1, with 10 positions matching TRBD2. The CDR3 runs to 16 residues. Germline lookup yields CDR1 LNHNV and CDR2 YYDKDF (reference sequence). V lost 0 bases, J lost 8 bases, and 7 bases stayed unmatched. CDR3 sequence: CATSRDRASGSYEQFF. The DNA of the CDR3 is TGTGCCACCAGCAGAGATCGCGCTAGCGGGAGTTATGAGCAGTTCTTC. Drawing the rest from reference TRBV15 and TRBJ2-1, the complete variable domain is DAMVIQNPRYQVTQFGKPVTLSCSQTLNHNVMYWYQQKSSQAPKLLFHYYDKDFNNEADTPDNFQSRRPNTSFCFLDIRSPGLGDTAMYLCATSRDRASGSYEQFFGPGTRLTVL.

This clone occurred a few times. This sequence joins TRBV7-9 and TRBJ2-7; D uncertain. The CDR3 contains 14 residues. Looked up from germline, CDR1 is SEHNR and CDR2 is FQNEAQ (reference sequence). V lost 4 bases to trimming and J lost 6 bases, with 16 bases between them. The CDR3 is CASSSDPAGSEQYF. The CDR3 region has the DNA TGTGCCAGCAGCTCCGACCCCGCAGGATCCGAGCAGTACTTC.

This chain connects TRBV30 to TRBJ1-3, with D hard to call. CDR1 and CDR2 from the germline V gene are GTSNPN and SVGIG (reference sequence). The CDR3 is 16 residues long. V lost 0 bases, J lost 0 bases, and 12 bases lay in between. CDR3 DNA sequence: TGTGCCTGGAGTGTTCCGGGTCCCAGCTCTGGAAACACCATATATTTT. Protein product: CAWSVPGPSSGNTIYF. The variable domain in full, completed from reference TRBV30 and TRBJ1-3, reads SQTIHQWPATLVQPVGSPLSLECTVEGTSNPNLYWYRQAAGRGLQLLFYSVGIGQISSEVPQNLSASRPQDRQFILSSKKLLLSDSGFYLCAWSVPGPSSGNTIYFGEGSWLTVV.

This clone showed up just a few times. V gene TRBV29-1 combines with J gene TRBJ2-5; 7 nucleotides match TRBD1. V trimming: 1 base; J trimming: 3 bases; junction bases outside the gene matches: 5. Germline CDR1 SQVTM, CDR2 ANQGSEA. CDR3 size: 14 residues. The CDR3 here is CSVEGRDSKETQYF. The CDR3 nucleotides are TGCAGCGTTGAAGGCCGGGACAGTAAAGAGACCCAGTACTTC.

The rearrangement joins TRBV30 to TRBJ1-1; 10 nucleotides line up with TRBD1. V lost 8 bases, J lost 1 base, and 10 bases stayed unmatched. Looked up from germline, CDR1 is GTSNPN and CDR2 is SVGIG (reference sequence). This CDR3 comprises 15 residues. CDR3 loop: CAHGTGERRNTEAFF. The CDR3 nucleotides read TGTGCCCACGGGACAGGGGAGAGGAGGAACACTGAAGCTTTCTTT.

Only a few counts were recorded for this clone. J is TRBJ1-2 and V is TRBV11-2; 7 nucleotides match TRBD1. The CDR3 length is 13 residues. Germline CDR1 reads SGHAT; CDR2 reads FQNNGV. The junction had 2 bases not matched to a gene; V was cut back by 1 base and J by 6 bases. CDR3 protein: CASSLGQGHGYTF. CDR3 DNA: TGTGCCAGCAGCTTAGGACAGGGCCATGGCTACACCTTC.

The chain combines TRBV6-6 with TRBJ2-7; no clear D. V shed 5 bases and J shed 3 bases, with 8 bases lying between them. Germline CDR1 and CDR2: MNHNY and SVGAGI (reference sequence). The CDR3 spans 12 residues. CDR3: CASSIQIYEQYF. The CDR3 DNA follows: TGTGCCAGCAGTATACAGATCTACGAGCAGTACTTC.

The chain is built from TRBV7-3 and TRBJ1-1; 9 nucleotides align to TRBD1. CDR1 and CDR2 from the germline V gene are SGHTA and FQGTGA. V shed 3 bases, J shed 1 base, and the junction held 6 bases outside the gene matches. CDR3 length: 16 amino acids. This chain's CDR3 is CASSLVGQGPNTEAFF. The CDR3 bases are TGTGCCAGCAGCTTGGTGGGACAGGGTCCGAACACTGAAGCTTTCTTT.